The source of this T cell receptor (beta chain) is a study of T cells in Graves' hyperthyroidism and ophthalmopathy. Whole-study results and caveats: Ophthalmopathy cases were set apart from stable hyperthyroidism by a 13 V-J model.

The PBMCs studied were ones that came from 10 ml fresh peripheral blood. On this clonotype itself: The antigen remains unidentified.

V dropped 2 bases and J dropped 7 bases, with 18 bases sitting between them. CDR3 length: 15 amino acids. Germline-derived CDR1 and CDR2 are DFQATT and SNEGSKA (reference sequence). What was amplified from RNA transcripts were TCR beta CDR3 regions. The primer set for the first-round RT-PCR of the TCR CDR3 was HTBI. TCRdb used MiXCR to reprocess the multiplex PCR reads, holding one entry per CDR3 protein. The sample lists hundreds of thousands of distinct CDR3 sequences, 18% occurring once. The TCR sequence derives from a man in his forties or fifties with Graves' hyperthyroidism. The chain is built from TRBV20-1 and TRBJ2-1, with D possibly TRBD2 on 6 matching bases. Sequencing was performed on blood. DNA of the CDR3: TGCAGTGCTAGACCCCCGGACCGCGGGGAGAATGAGCAGTTCTTC. Encoded protein: CSARPPDRGENEQFF.